This T cell receptor (beta chain) is drawn from a study of PD-1 blockade in classical Hodgkin lymphoma. This table comes from immunoSEQ multiplex PCR, and its TCRdb copy is limited to in-frame clones, with some not included. The table lists about 24,000 clones, roughly four fifths of them singletons. Regarding time point: cycle 4 day 1 (C4D1), after 6 weeks of nivolumab. Brentuximab vedotin exposure varied, and every patient relapsed after autologous stem cell transplantation. Losses at the gene ends were 4 bases for V and 12 bases for J; bases not matched to a gene: 13. This CDR3 spans 16 amino acids. Germline V gene data show CDR1 as SGHAT and CDR2 as FQNNGV. Concerning this clone: Antigen unknown.

Study-wide results and limits: Baseline diversity was lower in partial responders and progressors than complete responders. The study reported lower baseline TCR diversity in newly diagnosed patients than in healthy donors.

This sequence joins TRBV11-2 and TRBJ2-1, with 12 bases identical to TRBD2. This TCR was recovered from a human donor with classical Hodgkin lymphoma. The source was peripheral blood mononuclear cells (PBMCs), collected before the fourth cycle of nivolumab. CDR3 bases: TGTGCCAGCAGCTCCCTGACTAGCGGGGGTCCCGGGGGGCAGTTCTTC. Protein: CASSSLTSGGPGGQFF.